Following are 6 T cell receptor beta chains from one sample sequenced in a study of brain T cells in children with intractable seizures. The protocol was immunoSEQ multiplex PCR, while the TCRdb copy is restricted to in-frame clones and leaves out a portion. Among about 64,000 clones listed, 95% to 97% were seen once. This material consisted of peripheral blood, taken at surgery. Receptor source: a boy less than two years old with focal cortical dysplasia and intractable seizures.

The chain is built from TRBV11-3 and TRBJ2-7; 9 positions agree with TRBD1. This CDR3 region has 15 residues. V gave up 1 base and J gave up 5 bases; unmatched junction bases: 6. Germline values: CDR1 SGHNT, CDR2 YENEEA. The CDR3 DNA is TGTGCCAGCAGCTTAGTCGGGACAGGGCTTAACGAGCAGTACTTC. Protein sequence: CASSLVGTGLNEQYF.

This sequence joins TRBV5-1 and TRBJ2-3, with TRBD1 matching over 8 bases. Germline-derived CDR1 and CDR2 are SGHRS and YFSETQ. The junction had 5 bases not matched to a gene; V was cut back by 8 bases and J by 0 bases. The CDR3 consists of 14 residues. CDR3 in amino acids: CASRQGLSTDTQYF. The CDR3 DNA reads TGCGCCAGTAGACAGGGGCTTAGCACAGATACGCAGTATTTT.

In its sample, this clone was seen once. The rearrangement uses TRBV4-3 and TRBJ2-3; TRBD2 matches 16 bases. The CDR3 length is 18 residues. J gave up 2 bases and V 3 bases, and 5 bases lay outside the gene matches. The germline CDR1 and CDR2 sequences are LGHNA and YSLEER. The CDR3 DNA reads TGCGCCAGCAGCCACGGGACTAGCGGGAGGGCCCCCACAGATACGCAGTATTTT. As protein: CASSHGTSGRAPTDTQYF.

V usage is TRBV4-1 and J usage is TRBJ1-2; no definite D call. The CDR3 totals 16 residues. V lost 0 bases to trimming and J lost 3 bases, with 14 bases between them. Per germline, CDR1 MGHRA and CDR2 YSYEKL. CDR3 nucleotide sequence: TGCGCCAGCAGCCAAGAGTTAGGGAACAGAGACTATGGCTACACCTTC. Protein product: CASSQELGNRDYGYTF.

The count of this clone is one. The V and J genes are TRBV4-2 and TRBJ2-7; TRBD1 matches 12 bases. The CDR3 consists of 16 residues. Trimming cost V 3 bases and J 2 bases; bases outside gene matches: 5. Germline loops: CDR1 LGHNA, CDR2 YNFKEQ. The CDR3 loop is CASSHPGTGGTYEQYF. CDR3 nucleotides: TGTGCCAGCAGCCACCCCGGGACAGGGGGCACCTACGAGCAGTACTTC.

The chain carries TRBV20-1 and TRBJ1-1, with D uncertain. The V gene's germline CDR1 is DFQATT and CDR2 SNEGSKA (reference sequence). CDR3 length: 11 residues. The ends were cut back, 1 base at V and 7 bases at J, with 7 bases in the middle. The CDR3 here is CSARGRDEAFF. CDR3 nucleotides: TGCAGTGCTAGAGGGAGGGATGAAGCTTTCTTT.